This TCR beta chain came from a study of tissue T cells after allogeneic stem cell transplantation. The V end lost 11 bases, the J end lost 0 bases, and 5 bases lay between the germline ends. Per germline, CDR1 SGHND and CDR2 FRSKSL. CDR3 length equals 12 residues. This clone was detected a few times. Antigen: not known. Genes here carry mouse names. The sequenced fragment ends 1 residue before the CDR3 boundary, so the rest is inferred from the germline J gene. The data were produced by immunoSEQ multiplex PCR, yet TCRdb's version contains in-frame clones alone and is incomplete. The table has about 8,300 clones, about 52% seen once; the top ten hold 7% to 8.5%. Time point indicated: mouse harvest day 7 after allogeneic transplant. Mouse grafts combined 10^7 T-cell-depleted bone marrow cells with 10^6 splenic CD5+ T cells. Tissues came from B6→BALB/c major-mismatch GVHD mice at day 7 or 14. Regarding the study as a whole: Only a limited share of tissue TCRs appeared in blood or spleen. Motif-based clustering found tissue-specific repertoire signatures shared across patients, though few clones were shared. Limitations included a small, clinically heterogeneous cohort and limited sampling depth.

The source material was gut tissue. The V gene is TRBV15, the J gene TRBJ1-6; D unclear. TRBJ1-6 is annotated as an ORF whose role is uncertain. This sequence was found in a female BALB/c mouse given C57BL/6 T cells with graft-versus-host disease after an allogeneic hematopoietic cell transplant. The CDR3 DNA, read in part, is TGTGCCCCCCTTTCCTATAATTCGCCCCTCTAC. Translating it yields CAPLSYNSPLY. The CDR3 in full is CAPLSYNSPLYF.